This is a list of T cell receptor beta chains from one sample in a study of blood T cell repertoires in COVID-19. Profiled with immunoSEQ multiplex PCR; TCRdb holds only in-frame clones, not every one. Among roughly 380,000 clones, around 89% were seen once, and the ten largest hold roughly 1.6%. The sequenced sample consisted of peripheral blood. These receptors all stem from a woman aged 40 to 50 with COVID-19, enrolled during active disease. Both conserved end residues are part of each CDR3. A D gene is named only where the DNA matches it firmly. Clone size is not always given. Where it is, it says once, few, many or a class for expanded clones.

clone_size: .; d_call: .; j_call: TRBJ2-7; v_call: TRBV27; cdr3_nt: TGTGCCAGCAGCCGCATCAAAGGACATTTGGGCCACGAGCAGTACTTC; cdr3_aa: CASSRIKGHLGHEQYF
clone_size: .; d_call: .; j_call: TRBJ2-3; v_call: TRBV19; cdr3_nt: TGTGCCAGTAGTGCCGGGGTCCCCACAGATACGCAGTATTTT; cdr3_aa: CASSAGVPTDTQYF
clone_size: .; d_call: TRBD2; j_call: TRBJ2-5; v_call: TRBV6-2/TRBV6-3; cdr3_nt: TGTGCCAGCAGCTCCGGGACTAGCGGACAAGAGACCCAGTACTTC; cdr3_aa: CASSSGTSGQETQYF
clone_size: .; d_call: .; j_call: TRBJ1-2; v_call: TRBV30; cdr3_nt: TGTGCCTGGGACAGCGTTTATGGCTACACCTTC; cdr3_aa: CAWDSVYGYTF
clone_size: .; d_call: .; j_call: TRBJ1-1; v_call: TRBV5-1; cdr3_nt: TGCGCCAGCAGCTTGAAGTTAGACACTGAAGCTTTCTTT; cdr3_aa: CASSLKLDTEAFF
clone_size: .; d_call: .; j_call: TRBJ1-1; v_call: TRBV7-3; cdr3_nt: TGTGCCAGCAGCCAGGGATCGGAAAACACTGAAGCTTTCTTT; cdr3_aa: CASSQGSENTEAFF
clone_size: once; d_call: TRBD1; j_call: TRBJ1-2; v_call: TRBV7-9; cdr3_nt: TGTGCCAGCAGCTTAGGGAGGACAGGGTATAACTATGGCTACACCTTC; cdr3_aa: CASSLGRTGYNYGYTF
clone_size: .; d_call: .; j_call: TRBJ1-1; v_call: TRBV21-1; cdr3_nt: TGTGCCAGCAGCAGAGGTCCGGGCACTGAAGCTTTCTTT; cdr3_aa: CASSRGPGTEAFF
clone_size: .; d_call: .; j_call: TRBJ1-2; v_call: TRBV7-8; cdr3_nt: TGTGCCAGCAGCTTATATGACAGATCAACATATGGCTACACCTTC; cdr3_aa: CASSLYDRSTYGYTF
clone_size: .; d_call: .; j_call: TRBJ1-1; v_call: TRBV28; cdr3_nt: TGTGCCAGCAGTTTATTCCGTTCCGGGACAGAAGCTTTCTTT; cdr3_aa: CASSLFRSGTEAFF
clone_size: .; d_call: .; j_call: TRBJ2-1; v_call: TRBV19; cdr3_nt: TGTGCCTCGATGGCGGGGTTAACGTACAATGAGCAGTTCTTC; cdr3_aa: CASMAGLTYNEQFF
clone_size: once; d_call: TRBD1; j_call: TRBJ1-2; v_call: TRBV24-1; cdr3_nt: TGTGCCACCAGTGATCCAGGGGGACGCTATGGCTACACCTTC; cdr3_aa: CATSDPGGRYGYTF
clone_size: .; d_call: .; j_call: TRBJ1-5; v_call: TRBV7-2; cdr3_nt: TGTGCCAGCAGCTTGGTCAGGAATCAGCCCCAGCATTTT; cdr3_aa: CASSLVRNQPQHF
clone_size: .; d_call: TRBD1; j_call: TRBJ1-2; v_call: TRBV5-1; cdr3_nt: TGCGCCAGCAGAACTGGGACAGGGCCGAACTATGGCTACACCTTC; cdr3_aa: CASRTGTGPNYGYTF
clone_size: .; d_call: TRBD1; j_call: TRBJ1-1; v_call: TRBV10-3; cdr3_nt: TGTGCCATCAGGCTCGACAGGGACGGGACTGAAGCTTTCTTT; cdr3_aa: CAIRLDRDGTEAFF
clone_size: .; d_call: TRBD1; j_call: TRBJ1-1; v_call: TRBV19; cdr3_nt: TGTGCCAGTAGTATTGGTAGGACAGGGACACACACTGAAGCTTTCTTT; cdr3_aa: CASSIGRTGTHTEAFF
clone_size: .; d_call: .; j_call: TRBJ2-7; v_call: TRBV7-2; cdr3_nt: TGTGCCAGCAGCCCACGGGGTTGGGGCTACGAGCAGTACTTC; cdr3_aa: CASSPRGWGYEQYF
clone_size: .; d_call: TRBD2; j_call: TRBJ2-1; v_call: TRBV29-1; cdr3_nt: TGCAGCGTAGGGACTAGCCGGAATGAGCAGTTCTTC; cdr3_aa: CSVGTSRNEQFF